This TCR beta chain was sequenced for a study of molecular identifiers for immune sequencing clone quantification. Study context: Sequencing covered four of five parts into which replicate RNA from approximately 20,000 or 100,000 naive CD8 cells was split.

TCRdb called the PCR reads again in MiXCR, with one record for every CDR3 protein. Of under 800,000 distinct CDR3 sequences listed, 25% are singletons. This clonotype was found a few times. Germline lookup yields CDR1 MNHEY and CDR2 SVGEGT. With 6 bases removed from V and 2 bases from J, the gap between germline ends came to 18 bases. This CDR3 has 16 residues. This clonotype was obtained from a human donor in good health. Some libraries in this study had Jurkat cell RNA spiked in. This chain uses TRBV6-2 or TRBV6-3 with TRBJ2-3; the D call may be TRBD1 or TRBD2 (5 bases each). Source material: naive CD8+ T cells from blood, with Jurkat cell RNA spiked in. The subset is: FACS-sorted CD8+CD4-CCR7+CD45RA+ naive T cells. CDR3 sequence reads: CASRTGTAIYTDTQYF. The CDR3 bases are TGTGCCAGCAGGACCGGGACGGCAATTTACACAGATACGCAGTATTTT.